The 31 T cell receptor beta chains below were found in one sample sequenced in a study of blood T cell repertoires in COVID-19. Repertoires were generated with immunoSEQ multiplex PCR, while TCRdb's copy carries only in-frame clones and drops some. There are approximately 200,000 clones in the sample; 81% occur only once, and approximately 8.7% lies in the top ten. Sequenced: PBMCs or T cells enriched from blood (not recorded which). These receptors were obtained from a man in his forties who had recovered from COVID-19.

This chain connects TRBV5-1 to TRBJ2-3, with 8 bases lining up with TRBD2. Unmatched junction bases numbered 3, after V lost 3 bases and J lost 3 bases. CDR1 is SGHRS, CDR2 YFSETQ, per germline. The CDR3 length is 14 residues. CDR3 sequence reads: CASSSGTSTDTQYF. Here the CDR3 DNA reads TGCGCCAGCAGCTCCGGGACTAGTACAGATACGCAGTATTTT.

The chain uses TRBV7-8 and TRBJ2-1, with 15 bases identical to TRBD2. V gave up 4 bases and J gave up 0 bases; unmatched junction bases: 4. CDR3 length equals 18 residues. Germline CDR1 SGHVS, CDR2 FQNEAQ. The CDR3 reads CASSSPGLAGGSYNEQFF. The CDR3 bases are TGTGCCAGCAGCTCTCCGGGACTAGCGGGGGGCTCCTACAATGAGCAGTTCTTC.

The sample holds a few counts of this clone. CDR3 bases: TGCGCCAGCAGTGACCCTGGCGGGGGCTACCAAGAGACCCAGTACTTC. Its translation: CASSDPGGGYQETQYF. The V and J genes are TRBV10-1 and TRBJ2-5, with D possibly being TRBD2 (7 bases). CDR3 length equals 16 residues. Trimming removed 3 bases at V and 0 bases at J, with 14 bases between. Germline V lookup: CDR1 WNHNN, CDR2 SYGVQD (reference sequence).

There are a few counts of this clone. V gene TRBV7-8 combines with J gene TRBJ2-1, with 10 nucleotides matching TRBD2. The CDR3 consists of 19 residues. V gave up 6 bases and J gave up 4 bases; unmatched junction bases: 18. The germline gives CDR1 SGHVS, CDR2 FQNEAQ. The CDR3 protein is CASSAYSEVAGGPYNEQFF. As DNA, the CDR3 is TGTGCCAGCAGTGCCTATTCTGAGGTAGCGGGGGGACCTTACAATGAGCAGTTCTTC.

The rearrangement joins TRBV9 to TRBJ2-5, with D tentatively TRBD2 (6 bases). V was cut by 0 bases and J by 7 bases, with 10 bases left in between. The CDR3 runs 13 residues. Germline V gene sequence: CDR1 SGDLS, CDR2 YYNGEE. In DNA form, the CDR3 reads TGTGCCAGCAGCGTAGAGACCGGGGGGACCCAGTACTTC. Translating it yields CASSVETGGTQYF.

In this sample, this clone turned up a few times. The chain uses TRBV6-5 and TRBJ2-1, with 7 bases that match TRBD2. This CDR3 contains 16 residues. Germline V gene data show CDR1 as MNHEY and CDR2 as SVGAGI. V was pared by 2 bases and J by 9 bases, with 13 bases of the junction left unmatched. The CDR3 is CASSYMPSGASGEQFF. Written as DNA, the CDR3 is TGTGCCAGCAGTTACATGCCTAGCGGCGCATCGGGTGAGCAGTTCTTC.

This rearrangement joins TRBV3-1 (or the pseudogene TRBV3-2) to TRBJ1-2; TRBD1 might be the D (6 bases). V lost 0 bases and J lost 5, with 19 bases in between. This CDR3 has 17 amino acids. The germline V gene has CDR1 LGHDT and CDR2 YNNKEL (reference sequence). CDR3 region: CASSQDLTGRGLYGYTF. For the CDR3, the DNA is TGTGCCAGCAGCCAAGATTTGACAGGCCGCGGGCTTTATGGCTACACCTTC.

In its sample, this clone was seen once. J is TRBJ2-1 and V is TRBV19; 10 bases align to TRBD2. This CDR3 region has 13 residues. Trimming at V came to 10 bases and at J to 6 bases, leaving 6 bases not matched to a gene. Germline V gene sequence: CDR1 LNHDA, CDR2 SQIVND (reference sequence). The DNA for the CDR3 is TGTGCCACCAAGCGGGAGGGTATCAATGAGCAGTTCTTC. Its protein product is CATKREGINEQFF.

The chain uses TRBV2 and TRBJ2-7; D might be TRBD1 (5 bases). CDR3 length: 16 amino acids. The V end was cut by 2 bases, the J end by 1 base, with 15 bases between. CDR1 SNHLY and CDR2 FYNNEI come from the germline V gene. CDR3 residues: CASSESRRGASYEQYF. In nucleotides, the CDR3 is TGTGCCAGCAGTGAAAGCAGAAGGGGCGCATCCTACGAGCAGTACTTC.

This clone was recorded once. The chain links TRBV7-8 to TRBJ2-7, with D maybe TRBD1 (5 bases). The CDR3 covers 17 residues. CDR1 and CDR2 from the germline V gene are SGHVS and FQNEAQ. V was shortened by 2 bases and J by 0 bases, with 17 bases between the two germline ends. The CDR3 region is CASSLSDVAGFSYEQYF. The DNA for the CDR3 is TGTGCCAGCAGCTTATCGGATGTGGCAGGGTTCTCCTACGAGCAGTACTTC.

This clone was detected a few times. The sample contains more than one DNA sequence encoding this CDR3. The chain carries TRBV3-1 (or the pseudogene TRBV3-2) and TRBJ2-7; 7 nucleotides align to TRBD2. V dropped 3 bases and J dropped 5; count of bases not matched to a gene: 4. CDR3 length: 13 residues. Germline CDR1 reads LGHDT; CDR2 reads YNNKEL (reference sequence). The chain's CDR3 is CASSQGGLDEQYF. The CDR3 nucleotides read TGTGCCAGCAGCCAGGGAGGGTTGGACGAGCAGTACTTC.

This sequence joins TRBV4-1 and TRBJ2-1; TRBD2 agrees at 7 bases. Germline V lookup: CDR1 MGHRA, CDR2 YSYEKL. V lost 3 bases to trimming and J lost 0 bases; unmatched junction nucleotides: 8. The CDR3 spans 17 residues. DNA for the CDR3: TGCGCCAGCAGCCAGGAAGGAGGCGGGAGCTCCTACAATGAGCAGTTCTTC. Amino acids: CASSQEGGGSSYNEQFF.

This chain connects TRBV5-1 to TRBJ2-3; 10 bases map to TRBD2. The germline V gene has CDR1 SGHRS and CDR2 YFSETQ. With V trimmed by 5 bases and J by 1 base, 4 bases remained unmatched. The CDR3 has 15 amino acids. In DNA form, the CDR3 reads TGCGCCAGCAGGCCAGCGGGGGGGCGCACAGATACGCAGTATTTT. The encoded protein is CASRPAGGRTDTQYF.

The rearrangement uses TRBV30 and TRBJ2-1; 10 positions agree with TRBD1. The CDR3 spans 15 residues. The trim removed 2 bases at V and 7 bases at J, leaving 8 bases unmatched. Germline assignment: CDR1 GTSNPN and CDR2 SVGIG (reference sequence). CDR3 coding DNA: TGTGCCTGGAGTTCTACCGGGACAGGGGTGAATGAGCAGTTCTTC. It translates to CAWSSTGTGVNEQFF.

This clone came up once. The V and J genes are TRBV5-1 and TRBJ1-2, with 8 nucleotides matching TRBD1. J lost 2 bases, V lost 4 bases, and 10 bases had no gene match. Germline V gene lookup returns CDR1 SGHRS and CDR2 YFSETQ. The CDR3 extends over 16 amino acids. The CDR3 nucleotides are TGCGCCAGCAGCCGACATGACAGGGGTACGAACTATGGCTACACCTTC. This codes for CASSRHDRGTNYGYTF.

This sequence joins TRBV7-9 and TRBJ1-2; 7 bases map to TRBD1. This CDR3 is built from 16 residues. Losses at the gene ends were 0 bases for V and 5 bases for J; bases not matched to a gene: 9. Germline loops: CDR1 SEHNR, CDR2 FQNEAQ (reference sequence). The CDR3, as DNA: TGTGCCAGCAGCTTAGCGAAAGGGGGCGCCGGTTATGGCTACACCTTC. It is translated as CASSLAKGGAGYGYTF.

This rearrangement joins TRBV5-4 to TRBJ1-1, with no clear D. This CDR3 spans 14 amino acids. Trimming cost V 4 bases and J 1 base, with 11 bases left between them. Germline V gene data show CDR1 as SGHNT and CDR2 as YYREEE (reference sequence). The CDR3 DNA reads as TGTGCCAGCAGCCTGGTAGGAGCGAACACTGAAGCTTTCTTT. Protein sequence: CASSLVGANTEAFF.

The J gene is TRBJ1-1, the V gene TRBV13; TRBD1 might be the D (5 bases). This CDR3 region has 17 residues. Between the trimmed V and J ends, which lost 5 bases and 4 bases, there was a span of 23 bases. Germline CDR1 PRHDT, CDR2 FYEKMQ (reference sequence). The CDR3 loop is CASSLQGYGRTSTEAFF. The CDR3 DNA sequence: TGTGCCAGCAGCCTCCAGGGTTATGGGAGGACAAGCACTGAAGCTTTCTTT.

The chain combines TRBV19 with TRBJ1-4; tentative D call: TRBD1 (6 bases). The CDR3 loop spans 13 amino acids. Trimming took 5 bases from V and 8 from J, leaving 12 bases between them. The germline V gene has CDR1 LNHDA and CDR2 SQIVND (reference sequence). The CDR3 DNA is TGTGCCAGTAGTCGGGGGGCAGGAGAAAAACTGTTTTTT. It is translated as CASSRGAGEKLFF. The full variable domain, in which reference TRBV19 and TRBJ1-4 provide the parts outside the CDR3, is DGGITQSPKYLFRKEGQNVTLSCEQNLNHDAMYWYRQDPGQGLRLIYYSQIVNDFQKGDIAEGYSVSREKKESFPLTVTSAQKNPTAFYLCASSRGAGEKLFFGSGTQLSVL.

The V gene is TRBV4-1, the J gene TRBJ1-2; TRBD1 agrees at 7 bases. The germline V gene encodes CDR1 MGHRA and CDR2 YSYEKL. This CDR3 has 15 amino acids. V lost 4 bases to trimming and J lost 4 bases; unmatched junction nucleotides: 9. CDR3 sequence (DNA): TGCGCCAGCAGCCCCTCGACAGGGCGAGGCTATGGCTACACCTTC. Encoded protein: CASSPSTGRGYGYTF.

V usage is TRBV7-9 and J usage is TRBJ1-1; D is possibly TRBD1 (6 bases). The CDR3 runs to 16 residues. The germline V and J ends were trimmed by 5 bases and 3 bases, with 19 bases remaining between them. Germline lookup yields CDR1 SEHNR and CDR2 FQNEAQ (reference sequence). The CDR3 region has the DNA TGTGCCAGCAGCCGTTTACAGGGAACCGGGGACACTGAAGCTTTCTTT. This sequence encodes CASSRLQGTGDTEAFF.

CDR3 sequence (DNA): TGCGCCAGCAGCCCGGAACAGATAGATACGCAGTATTTT. It translates to CASSPEQIDTQYF. The chain combines TRBV5-1 with TRBJ2-3, with D unclear. CDR3 length equals 13 residues. The germline V gene has CDR1 SGHRS and CDR2 YFSETQ. V dropped 4 bases and J dropped 5 bases, with 11 bases sitting between them.

CDR3 sequence (DNA): TGTGCCAGCAGTGAGTGGGACAGAGTGAACACTGAAGCTTTCTTT. Amino acid sequence: CASSEWDRVNTEAFF. This chain uses TRBV6-1 with TRBJ1-1, with 7 bases matching TRBD1. Germline assignment: CDR1 MNHNS and CDR2 SASEGT. The CDR3 extends over 15 amino acids. V lost 3 bases, J lost 0 bases, and 4 bases stayed unmatched.

The genes are TRBV7-3 and TRBJ2-1; 10 bases fit TRBD2. V was pared by 5 bases and J by 1 base, with 8 bases of the junction left unmatched. The CDR3 loop spans 17 amino acids. From germline, CDR1 is SGHTA and CDR2 FQGTGA. The CDR3 region is CASSPLAGVESYNEQFF. CDR3 nucleotide sequence: TGTGCCAGCAGCCCCCTAGCGGGGGTGGAATCCTACAATGAGCAGTTCTTC.

This clone was observed a single time. V is TRBV7-4 and J is TRBJ2-7, with 7 bases matching TRBD1. J was trimmed by 3 bases and V by 6 bases; bases with no gene match: 14. The germline V gene has CDR1 SGHVT and CDR2 SQSDAQ. The CDR3 runs 16 residues. The CDR3 nucleotides read TGTGCCAGCAGACCCGAATGGGACAGAGCAATCTACGAGCAGTACTTC. Residues: CASRPEWDRAIYEQYF.

This clone was counted many times. The chain recombines TRBV9 with TRBJ1-3; 11 bases align to TRBD1. The CDR3 is 15 residues long. Germline values: CDR1 SGDLS, CDR2 YYNGEE. The J segment lost 7 bases and the V segment lost 0 bases, leaving 3 bases of the junction unmatched. The CDR3 sequence: CASSVGTGGTNTIYF. The CDR3 DNA is TGTGCCAGCAGCGTAGGGACAGGGGGCACGAACACCATATATTTT.

The chain recombines TRBV5-1 with TRBJ2-1, with no clear D. Trimming took off 0 bases at V and 10 bases at J, with 11 bases between the two ends. Germline-derived CDR1 and CDR2 are SGHRS and YFSETQ. The CDR3 contains 13 residues. The CDR3 DNA reads TGCGCCAGCAGCTTGGGCATATCGGAGGAGCAGTTCTTC. Its protein product is CASSLGISEEQFF.

The chain uses TRBV6-6 and TRBJ1-6, with 8 bases fitting TRBD1. The CDR3 covers 17 residues. CDR1 and CDR2 from the germline V gene are MNHNY and SVGAGI (reference sequence). V was pared by 5 bases and J by 5 bases, with 11 bases of the junction left unmatched. DNA for the CDR3: TGTGCCAGCAGTCTGGGACAGGACATCCCGAATAATTCACCCCTCCACTTT. This gives the protein CASSLGQDIPNNSPLHF.

The chain has TRBV19 and TRBJ1-5, with D uncertain. Germline V CDR1 and CDR2: LNHDA, SQIVND (reference sequence). The CDR3 contains 15 residues. V was pared by 2 bases and J by 4 bases, with 12 bases between. The CDR3 reads CASSILRVRNQPQHF. The CDR3 nucleotides read TGTGCCAGTAGTATATTACGCGTGAGGAATCAGCCCCAGCATTTT.

The V call is TRBV5-1, the J call TRBJ1-2; tentative D call: TRBD1 (5 bases). The CDR3 has 15 amino acids. The V end was cut by 0 bases, the J end by 3 bases, with 12 bases between. Germline-derived CDR1 and CDR2 are SGHRS and YFSETQ. DNA of the CDR3: TGCGCCAGCAGCTTGGGCCAGGGTCCAGACTATGGCTACACCTTC. Protein: CASSLGQGPDYGYTF. The whole variable domain, remainder taken from reference TRBV5-1 and TRBJ1-2, is KAGVTQTPRYLIKTRGQQVTLSCSPISGHRSVSWYQQTPGQGLQFLFEYFSETQRNKGNFPGRFSGRQFSNSRSEMNVSTLELGDSALYLCASSLGQGPDYGYTFGSGTRLTVV.

The chain recombines TRBV10-2 with TRBJ2-7, with D possibly matching TRBD1 (7 bases). With 8 bases removed from V and 7 bases from J, the gap between germline ends came to 21 bases. The CDR3 sequence is 14 residues long. Per the germline V gene, CDR1 is WSHSY and CDR2 is SAAADI. This CDR3 reads CASGTAGGTGEQYF. The CDR3 region has the DNA TGCGCCAGCGGGACAGCCGGGGGAACGGGGGAGCAGTACTTC.